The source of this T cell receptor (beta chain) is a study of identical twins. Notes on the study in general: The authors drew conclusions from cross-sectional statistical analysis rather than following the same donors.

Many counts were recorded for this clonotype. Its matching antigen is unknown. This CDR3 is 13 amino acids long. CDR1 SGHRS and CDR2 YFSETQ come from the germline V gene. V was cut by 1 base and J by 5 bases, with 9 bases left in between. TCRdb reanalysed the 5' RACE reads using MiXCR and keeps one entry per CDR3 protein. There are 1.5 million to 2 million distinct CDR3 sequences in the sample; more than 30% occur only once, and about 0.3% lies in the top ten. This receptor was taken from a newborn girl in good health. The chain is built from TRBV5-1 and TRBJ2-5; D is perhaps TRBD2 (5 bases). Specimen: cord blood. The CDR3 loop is CASSLSGSETQYF. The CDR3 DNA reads TGCGCCAGCAGCTTGTCGGGGTCGGAGACCCAGTACTTC.